This T cell receptor (beta chain) was obtained from a study of shared clonotypes between healthy human individuals. Every subset's genomic DNA went evenly onto several immunoSEQ plates. TCRdb's copy holds only in-frame clones and misses some; the assay was immunoSEQ multiplex PCR. Of 150,000 to 200,000 clones in the sample, 90% to 95% were seen once. Study-level points and caveats: It was observed that roughly 5.5% of naive CD4 clonotypes were shared across several donors.

Details on this clone: Antigen: not known.

This CDR3 is 17 amino acids long. The V gene's germline CDR1 is MDHEN and CDR2 SYDVKM. Trimming removed 5 bases from V and 2 bases from J; junction bases left unmatched: 14. This sequence originates from a woman in her 30s in good health. The chain carries TRBV28 and TRBJ1-1, with 7 bases matching TRBD1. Material for sequencing was naive CD4+ T cells sorted from blood. The subset denotes: CD45RA+ positively selected. CDR3 sequence (DNA): TGTGCCAGCAGTCGGAGAAAAGGACAGGACGCAAACACTGAAGCTTTCTTT. This translates into CASSRRKGQDANTEAFF.